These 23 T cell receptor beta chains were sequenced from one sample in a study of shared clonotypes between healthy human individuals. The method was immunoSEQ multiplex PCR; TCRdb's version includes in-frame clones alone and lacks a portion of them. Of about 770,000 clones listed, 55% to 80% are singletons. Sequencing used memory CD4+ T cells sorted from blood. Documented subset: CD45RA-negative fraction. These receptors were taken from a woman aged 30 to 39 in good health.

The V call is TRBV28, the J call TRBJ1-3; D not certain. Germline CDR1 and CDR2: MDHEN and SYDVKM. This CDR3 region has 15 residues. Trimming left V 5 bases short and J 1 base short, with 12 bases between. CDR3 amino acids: CASSGVVHSGNTIYF. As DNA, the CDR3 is TGTGCCAGCAGTGGTGTGGTTCATTCTGGAAACACCATATATTTT.

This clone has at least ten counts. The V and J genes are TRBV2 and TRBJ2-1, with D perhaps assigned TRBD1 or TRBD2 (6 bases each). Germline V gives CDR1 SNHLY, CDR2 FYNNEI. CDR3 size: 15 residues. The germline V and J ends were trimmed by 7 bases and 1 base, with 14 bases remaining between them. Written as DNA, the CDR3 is TGTGCCAGCACAAGGGGGACTGGTTCCTACAATGAGCAGTTCTTC. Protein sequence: CASTRGTGSYNEQFF.

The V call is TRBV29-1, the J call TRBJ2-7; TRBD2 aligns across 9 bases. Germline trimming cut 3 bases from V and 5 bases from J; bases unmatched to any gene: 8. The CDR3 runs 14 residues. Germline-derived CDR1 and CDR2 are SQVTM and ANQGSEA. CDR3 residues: CSVDGAGGPHEQYF. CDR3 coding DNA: TGCAGCGTTGATGGCGCGGGAGGGCCACACGAGCAGTACTTC.

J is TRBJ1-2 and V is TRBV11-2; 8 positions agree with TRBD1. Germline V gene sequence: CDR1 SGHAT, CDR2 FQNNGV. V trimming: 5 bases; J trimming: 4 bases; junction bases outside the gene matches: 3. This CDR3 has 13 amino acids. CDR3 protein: CASSRDRGYGYTF. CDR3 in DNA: TGTGCCAGCAGCCGTGACAGGGGCTATGGCTACACCTTC.

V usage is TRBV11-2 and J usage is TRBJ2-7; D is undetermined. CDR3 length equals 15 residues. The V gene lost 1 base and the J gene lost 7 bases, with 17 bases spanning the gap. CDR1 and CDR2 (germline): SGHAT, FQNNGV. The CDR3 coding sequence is TGTGCCAGCAGCTTAGGTCCGACACGGATCCTTGAGCAGTACTTC. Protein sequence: CASSLGPTRILEQYF. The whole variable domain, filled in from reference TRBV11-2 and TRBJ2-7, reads EAGVAQSPRYKIIEKRQSVAFWCNPISGHATLYWYQQILGQGPKLLIQFQNNGVVDDSQLPKDRFSAERLKGVDSTLKIQPAKLEDSAVYLCASSLGPTRILEQYFGPGTRLTVT.

CDR3 nucleotides: TGTGCCAGCAGCCTCAATCCGGACAGGGGAGGCCTAGACACCATATATTTT. As protein: CASSLNPDRGGLDTIYF. The gene calls are TRBV7-9 and TRBJ1-3; 9 positions match TRBD1. The CDR3 runs 17 residues. After removal of 5 bases from V and 8 bases from J, the junction contained 16 bases not matched to a gene. Germline V gene lookup returns CDR1 SEHNR and CDR2 FQNEAQ (reference sequence).

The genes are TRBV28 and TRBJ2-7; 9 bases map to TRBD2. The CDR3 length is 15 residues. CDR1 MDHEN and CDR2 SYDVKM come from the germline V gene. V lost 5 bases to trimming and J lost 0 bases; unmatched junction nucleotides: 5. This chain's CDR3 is CASSDQAGGSYEQYF. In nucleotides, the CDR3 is TGTGCCAGCAGTGACCAAGCGGGGGGCTCCTACGAGCAGTACTTC.

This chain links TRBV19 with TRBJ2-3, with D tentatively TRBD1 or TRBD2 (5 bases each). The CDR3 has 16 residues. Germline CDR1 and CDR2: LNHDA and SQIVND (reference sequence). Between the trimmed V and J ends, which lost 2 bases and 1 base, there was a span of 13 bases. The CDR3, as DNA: TGTGCCAGTAGTATAAAGAGGGGCGTCGGCACAGATACGCAGTATTTT. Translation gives CASSIKRGVGTDTQYF.

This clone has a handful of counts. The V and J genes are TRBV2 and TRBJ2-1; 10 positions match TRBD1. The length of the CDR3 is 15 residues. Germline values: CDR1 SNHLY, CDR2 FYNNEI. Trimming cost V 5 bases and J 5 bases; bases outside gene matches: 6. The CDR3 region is CASSPDRGRNNEQFF. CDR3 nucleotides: TGTGCCAGCAGTCCCGACAGGGGGCGGAACAATGAGCAGTTCTTC.

The CDR3 bases are TGTGCCAGCAGGGCCACAGGGGGCGCAGGTCAGCCCCAGCATTTT. Protein: CASRATGGAGQPQHF. The gene calls are TRBV6-1 and TRBJ1-5; 9 nucleotides align to TRBD1. V dropped 6 bases and J dropped 6; count of bases not matched to a gene: 9. The CDR3 runs to 15 residues. CDR1 is MNHNS and CDR2 is SASEGT in the germline V gene.

The CDR3 bases are TGCGCCAGCAGTCAATCTAGTAGCGGGAGGACTACCACCGGGGAGCTGTTTTTT. Its translation is CASSQSSSGRTTTGELFF. V is TRBV23-1 and J is TRBJ2-2, with 10 bases matching TRBD2. TRBV23-1 is noted as an ORF with a role that remains uncertain. V lost 0 bases to trimming and J lost 4 bases; unmatched junction nucleotides: 8. The CDR3 length is 18 residues.

In DNA form, the CDR3 reads TGCGCCAGCAGCTCTAGCGGGAGCGGGAGGGAGCAGTACTTC. It yields the protein CASSSSGSGREQYF. The V gene is TRBV5-1, the J gene TRBJ2-7, with TRBD2 matching 10 bases. Germline CDR1 and CDR2: SGHRS and YFSETQ. The CDR3 loop spans 14 amino acids. V lost 3 bases to trimming and J lost 7 bases; unmatched junction nucleotides: 7.

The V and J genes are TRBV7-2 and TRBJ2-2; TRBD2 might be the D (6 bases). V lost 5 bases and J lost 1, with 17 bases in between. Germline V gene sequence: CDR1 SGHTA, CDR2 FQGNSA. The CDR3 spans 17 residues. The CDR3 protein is CASSPEIWRENTGELFF. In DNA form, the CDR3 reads TGTGCCAGCAGCCCCGAGATCTGGAGGGAGAACACCGGGGAGCTGTTTTTT.

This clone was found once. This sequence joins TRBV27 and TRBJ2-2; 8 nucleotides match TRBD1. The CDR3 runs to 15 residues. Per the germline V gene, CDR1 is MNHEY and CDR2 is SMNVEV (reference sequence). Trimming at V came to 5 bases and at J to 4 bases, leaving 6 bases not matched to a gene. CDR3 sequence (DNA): TGTGCCAGCAGTACCTCACAGGGGGTCACCGGGGAGCTGTTTTTT. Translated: CASSTSQGVTGELFF.

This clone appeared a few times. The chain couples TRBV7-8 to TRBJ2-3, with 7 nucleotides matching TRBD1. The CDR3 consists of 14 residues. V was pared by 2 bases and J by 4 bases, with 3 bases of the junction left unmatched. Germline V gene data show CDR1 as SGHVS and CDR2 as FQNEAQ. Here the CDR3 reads CASSLRQGADTQYF. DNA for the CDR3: TGTGCCAGCAGCTTACGACAGGGAGCAGATACGCAGTATTTT.

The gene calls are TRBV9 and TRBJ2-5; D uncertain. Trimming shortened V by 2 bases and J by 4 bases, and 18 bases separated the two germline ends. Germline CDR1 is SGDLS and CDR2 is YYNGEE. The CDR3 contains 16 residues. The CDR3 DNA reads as TGTGCCAGCAGCGTTTCGGCAGGCCCAAAACCAGAGACCCAGTACTTC. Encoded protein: CASSVSAGPKPETQYF.

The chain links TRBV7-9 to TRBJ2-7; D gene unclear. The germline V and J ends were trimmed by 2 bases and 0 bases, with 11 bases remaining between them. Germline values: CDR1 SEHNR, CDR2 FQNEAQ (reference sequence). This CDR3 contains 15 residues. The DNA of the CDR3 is TGTGCCAGCAGCTTAATCGGCGGAGTCTCCTACGAGCAGTACTTC. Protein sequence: CASSLIGGVSYEQYF.

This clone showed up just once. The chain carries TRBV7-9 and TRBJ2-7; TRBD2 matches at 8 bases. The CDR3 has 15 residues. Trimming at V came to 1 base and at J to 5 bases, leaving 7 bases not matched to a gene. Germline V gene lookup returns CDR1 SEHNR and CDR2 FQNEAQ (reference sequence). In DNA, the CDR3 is TGTGCCAGCAGCTTAGATAGCGGGATCCTGGACGAGCAGTACTTC. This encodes CASSLDSGILDEQYF.

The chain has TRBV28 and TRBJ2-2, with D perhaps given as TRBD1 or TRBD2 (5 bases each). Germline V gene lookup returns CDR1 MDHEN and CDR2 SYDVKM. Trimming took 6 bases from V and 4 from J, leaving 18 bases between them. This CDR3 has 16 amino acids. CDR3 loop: CASSPTLGVSTGELFF. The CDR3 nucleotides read TGTGCCAGCAGCCCTACTTTGGGGGTGAGCACCGGGGAGCTGTTTTTT.

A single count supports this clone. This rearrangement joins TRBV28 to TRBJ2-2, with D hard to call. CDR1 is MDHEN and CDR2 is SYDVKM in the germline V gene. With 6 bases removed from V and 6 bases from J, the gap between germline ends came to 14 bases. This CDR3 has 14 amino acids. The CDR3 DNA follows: TGTGCCAGCAGATTTAGCTCGAGGCCCGGGGAGCTGTTTTTT. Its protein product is CASRFSSRPGELFF.

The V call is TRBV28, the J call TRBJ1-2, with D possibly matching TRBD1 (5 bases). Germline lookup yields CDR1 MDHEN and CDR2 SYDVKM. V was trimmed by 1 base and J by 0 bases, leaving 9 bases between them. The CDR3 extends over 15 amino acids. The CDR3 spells CASSLLGAANYGYTF. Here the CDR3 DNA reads TGTGCCAGCAGTTTATTAGGGGCCGCTAACTATGGCTACACCTTC.

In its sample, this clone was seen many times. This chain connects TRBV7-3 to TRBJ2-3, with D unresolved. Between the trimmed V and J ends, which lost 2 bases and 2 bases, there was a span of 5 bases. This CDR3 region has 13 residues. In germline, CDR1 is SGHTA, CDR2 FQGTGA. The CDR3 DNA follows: TGTGCCAGCAGCTTATCGGACACAGATACGCAGTATTTT. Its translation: CASSLSDTDTQYF.

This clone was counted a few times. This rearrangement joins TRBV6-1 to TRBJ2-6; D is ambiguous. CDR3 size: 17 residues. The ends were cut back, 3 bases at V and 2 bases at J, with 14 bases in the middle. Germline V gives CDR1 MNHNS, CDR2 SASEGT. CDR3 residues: CASSDQYLVAGANVLTF. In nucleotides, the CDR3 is TGTGCCAGCAGTGACCAATACTTAGTGGCTGGGGCCAACGTCCTGACTTTC.